This TCR beta chain stems from a study of T cells in Graves' hyperthyroidism and ophthalmopathy. The source material, RNA transcripts, was used to amplify TCR beta CDR3 regions. First-round RT-PCR targeting the TCR CDR3 was performed with the HTBI primer set. One entry per CDR3 protein results from TCRdb running MiXCR on the multiplex PCR reads. The sample consists of about 720,000 distinct CDR3 sequences, about 19% of them appearing once. Exclusions: uncontrolled infection, other autoimmune disease, pregnancy, lactation. Material for sequencing was blood. This clonotype was sampled from a woman aged 45-60 years with Graves' hyperthyroidism that later progressed to Graves' ophthalmopathy.

The chain's CDR3 is CAWSVGTVNTEAFF. The CDR3 nucleotides are TGTGCCTGGAGTGTAGGGACAGTGAACACTGAAGCTTTCTTT. The gene calls are TRBV30 and TRBJ1-1, with TRBD1 matching over 7 bases. CDR1 and CDR2 (germline): GTSNPN, SVGIG (reference sequence). This CDR3 is built from 14 residues. V was pared by 0 bases and J by 0 bases, with 1 base of the junction left unmatched. Complete variable domain (other parts from reference TRBV30 and TRBJ1-1): SQTIHQWPATLVQPVGSPLSLECTVEGTSNPNLYWYRQAAGRGLQLLFYSVGIGQISSEVPQNLSASRPQDRQFILSSKKLLLSDSGFYLCAWSVGTVNTEAFFGQGTRLTVV.